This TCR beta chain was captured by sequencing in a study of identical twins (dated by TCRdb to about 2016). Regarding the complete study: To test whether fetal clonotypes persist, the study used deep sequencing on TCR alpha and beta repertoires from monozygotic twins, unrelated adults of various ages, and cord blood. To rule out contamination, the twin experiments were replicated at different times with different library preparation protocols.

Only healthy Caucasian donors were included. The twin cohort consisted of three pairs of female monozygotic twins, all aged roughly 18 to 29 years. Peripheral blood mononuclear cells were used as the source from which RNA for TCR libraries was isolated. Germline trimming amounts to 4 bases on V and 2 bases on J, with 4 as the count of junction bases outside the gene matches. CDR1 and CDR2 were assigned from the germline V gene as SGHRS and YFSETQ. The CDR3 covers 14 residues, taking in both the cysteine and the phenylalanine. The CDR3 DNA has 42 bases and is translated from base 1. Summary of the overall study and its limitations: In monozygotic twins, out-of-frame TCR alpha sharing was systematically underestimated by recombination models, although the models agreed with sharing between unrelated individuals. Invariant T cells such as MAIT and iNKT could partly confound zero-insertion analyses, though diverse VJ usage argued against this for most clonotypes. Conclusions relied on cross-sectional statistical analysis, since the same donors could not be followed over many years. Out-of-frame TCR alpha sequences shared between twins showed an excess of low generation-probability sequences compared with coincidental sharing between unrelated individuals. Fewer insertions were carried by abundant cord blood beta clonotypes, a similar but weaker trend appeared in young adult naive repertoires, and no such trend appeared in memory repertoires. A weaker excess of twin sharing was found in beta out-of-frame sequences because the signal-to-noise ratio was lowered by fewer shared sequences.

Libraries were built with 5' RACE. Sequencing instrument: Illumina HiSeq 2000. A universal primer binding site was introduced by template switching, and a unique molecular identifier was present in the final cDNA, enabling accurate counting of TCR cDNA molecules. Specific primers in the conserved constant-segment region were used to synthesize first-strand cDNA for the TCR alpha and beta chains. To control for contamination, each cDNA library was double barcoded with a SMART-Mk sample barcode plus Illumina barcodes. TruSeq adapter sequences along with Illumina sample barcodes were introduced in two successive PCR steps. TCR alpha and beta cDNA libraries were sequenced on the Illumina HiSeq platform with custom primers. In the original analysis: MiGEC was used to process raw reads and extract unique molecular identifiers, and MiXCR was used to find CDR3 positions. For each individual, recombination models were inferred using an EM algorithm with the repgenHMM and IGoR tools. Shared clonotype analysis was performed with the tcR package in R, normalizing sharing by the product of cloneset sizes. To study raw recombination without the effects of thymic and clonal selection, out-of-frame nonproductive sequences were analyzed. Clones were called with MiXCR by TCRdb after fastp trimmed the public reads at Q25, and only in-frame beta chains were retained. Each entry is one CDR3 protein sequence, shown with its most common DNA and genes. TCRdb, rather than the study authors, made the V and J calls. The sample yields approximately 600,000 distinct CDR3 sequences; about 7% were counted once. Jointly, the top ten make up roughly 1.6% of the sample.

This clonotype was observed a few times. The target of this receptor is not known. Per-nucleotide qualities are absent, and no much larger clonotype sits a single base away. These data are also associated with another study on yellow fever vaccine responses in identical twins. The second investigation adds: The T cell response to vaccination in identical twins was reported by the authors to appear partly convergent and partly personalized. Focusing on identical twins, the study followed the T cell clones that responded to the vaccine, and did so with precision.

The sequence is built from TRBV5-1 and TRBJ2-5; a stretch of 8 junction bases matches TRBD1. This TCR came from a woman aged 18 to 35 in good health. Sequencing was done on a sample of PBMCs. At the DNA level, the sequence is TGCGCCAGCAGCAACGACAGGGGTCAAGAGACCCAGTACTTC. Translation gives CASSNDRGQETQYF.